The 10 T cell receptor beta chains listed next were all sequenced from one sample in a study of glioma-infiltrating T cells after dendritic cell vaccination. Produced via immunoSEQ multiplex PCR; TCRdb's table is partial and in-frame only. The sample lists tens of thousands of clones, roughly 80% occurring once. Material: blood, obtained before dendritic cell vaccination. These receptors originate from a human donor with glioblastoma.

The rearrangement uses TRBV19 and TRBJ2-2, with 13 nucleotides matching TRBD2. The CDR3 loop spans 20 amino acids. Germline-derived CDR1 and CDR2 are LNHDA and SQIVND (reference sequence). J was trimmed by 3 bases and V by 2 bases; bases with no gene match: 12. The CDR3 reads CASSIPRTSGSRRDTGELFF. For the CDR3, the DNA is TGTGCCAGTAGTATACCAAGGACTAGCGGGAGTAGAAGGGACACCGGGGAGCTGTTTTTT.

This sequence joins TRBV11-2 and TRBJ2-1; weak D call: TRBD2 (6 bases). From germline, CDR1 is SGHAT and CDR2 FQNNGV. This CDR3 has 18 amino acids. V was shortened by 1 base and J by 2 bases, with 18 bases between the two germline ends. This CDR3 reads CASSLVGLVSGAYNEQFF. The DNA of the CDR3 is TGTGCCAGCAGCTTAGTTGGATTGGTTAGCGGTGCCTACAATGAGCAGTTCTTC.

CDR3 DNA: TGTGCCAGCAGGTCGGGGGCGGGAGGTTCCGAGACCCAGTACTTC. Its protein product is CASRSGAGGSETQYF. The V and J genes are TRBV6-5 and TRBJ2-5; TRBD2 aligns across 8 bases. The J segment lost 5 bases and the V segment lost 6 bases, leaving 11 bases of the junction unmatched. Germline V CDR1 and CDR2: MNHEY, SVGAGI. The CDR3 covers 15 residues.

The chain links TRBV19 to TRBJ2-1; 7 nucleotides match TRBD1. Germline V lookup: CDR1 LNHDA, CDR2 SQIVND (reference sequence). V shed 10 bases and J 10 bases; nucleotides not matched to a gene: 10. This CDR3 has 12 amino acids. The CDR3 is CATSTGPREQFF. In DNA, the CDR3 is TGTGCCACGTCGACAGGGCCTAGGGAGCAGTTCTTC. The full variable domain, completed using reference TRBV19 and TRBJ2-1, is DGGITQSPKYLFRKEGQNVTLSCEQNLNHDAMYWYRQDPGQGLRLIYYSQIVNDFQKGDIAEGYSVSREKKESFPLTVTSAQKNPTAFYLCATSTGPREQFFGPGTRLTVL.

V usage is TRBV5-4 and J usage is TRBJ1-2; TRBD1 aligns across 7 bases. Germline CDR1 reads SGHNT; CDR2 reads YYREEE (reference sequence). This CDR3 is 16 amino acids long. Trimming took 4 bases from V and 1 from J; bases not matched to a gene: 10. CDR3 residues: CASSPTTGAGNYGYTF. The CDR3 coding sequence is TGTGCCAGCAGCCCGACCACAGGGGCGGGTAACTATGGCTACACCTTC.

The chain couples TRBV14 to TRBJ2-1; 10 bases map to TRBD2. The CDR3 consists of 19 residues. After removal of 5 bases from V and 5 bases from J, the junction contained 18 bases not matched to a gene. Germline loops: CDR1 SGHDN, CDR2 FVKESK. CDR3 region: CASSDIASGRLAVNNEQFF. The CDR3 region has the DNA TGTGCCAGCAGCGACATCGCTAGCGGGAGATTAGCGGTGAACAATGAGCAGTTCTTC. The variable domain in full, completed from reference TRBV14 and TRBJ2-1, reads EAGVTQFPSHSVIEKGQTVTLRCDPISGHDNLYWYRRVMGKEIKFLLHFVKESKQDESGMPNNRFLAERTGGTYSTLKVQPAELEDSGVYFCASSDIASGRLAVNNEQFFGPGTRLTVL.

This sequence joins TRBV10-3 and TRBJ1-5; 9 nucleotides agree with TRBD1. The junction had 10 bases not matched to a gene; V was cut back by 8 bases and J by 2 bases. The CDR3 runs to 16 residues. Germline CDR1 is ENHRY and CDR2 is SYGVKD. This CDR3 is CAISDGRDRGNQPQHF. The DNA for the CDR3 is TGTGCCATCTCGGACGGCCGGGACAGGGGCAATCAGCCCCAGCATTTT.

The V gene is TRBV5-6, the J gene TRBJ1-3; perhaps TRBD1 as D (5 bases). The ends were cut back, 1 base at V and 4 bases at J, with 9 bases in the middle. Germline-derived CDR1 and CDR2 are SGHDT and YYEEEE. This CDR3 has 14 amino acids. The CDR3 sequence: CASSLIQGGNTIYF. CDR3 DNA sequence: TGTGCCAGCAGCTTGATCCAGGGAGGAAACACCATATATTTT. Variable domain in full (rest from reference TRBV5-6 and TRBJ1-3): DAGVTQSPTHLIKTRGQQVTLRCSPKSGHDTVSWYQQALGQGPQFIFQYYEEEERQRGNFPDRFSGHQFPNYSSELNVNALLLGDSALYLCASSLIQGGNTIYFGEGSWLTVV.

J is TRBJ2-7 and V is TRBV5-1; 7 bases fit TRBD2. Germline CDR1 is SGHRS and CDR2 is YFSETQ. V lost 4 bases to trimming and J lost 4 bases; unmatched junction nucleotides: 11. The CDR3 contains 15 residues. The CDR3 DNA sequence: TGCGCCAGCAGCACTACAACTAGCGAGTGGTACGAGCAGTACTTC. Its translation is CASSTTTSEWYEQYF.

The chain has TRBV27 and TRBJ2-7; 9 nucleotides align to TRBD2. V dropped 5 bases and J dropped 0; count of bases not matched to a gene: 2. Germline lookup yields CDR1 MNHEY and CDR2 SMNVEV (reference sequence). CDR3 size: 14 residues. The CDR3 DNA reads TGTGCCAGCAGTGCTAGCGGGACCTCCTACGAGCAGTACGTC. Its translation: CASSASGTSYEQYV.